Following are 22 T cell receptor beta chains from one sample sequenced in a study of T cell clusters in autoimmune cytopenias. One tube held mixed TRB-A and TRB-B primer pools for touch-down PCR. TCRdb re-called the multiplex PCR reads and shows each CDR3 protein once, DNA omitted. The listing records 9,500 to 11,000 distinct CDR3 sequences. TRB was amplified from around 250 ng of peripheral blood genomic DNA per sample. The same data also contributed to another study, on T cell repertoires in aging, cancer and after chemotherapy.

The specimen was peripheral blood. The receptors were gathered from a human donor in good health.

This sequence joins TRBV19 and TRBJ2-5; the D call from TCRdb, TRBD1, cannot be confirmed without DNA. The CDR3 is made up of 17 amino acids. The germline V gene has CDR1 LNHDA and CDR2 SQIVND (reference sequence). CDR3 residues: CASSGSGDTRIQETQYF. Together with reference TRBV19 and TRBJ2-5, the CDR3 gives the full variable domain: DGGITQSPKYLFRKEGQNVTLSCEQNLNHDAMYWYRQDPGQGLRLIYYSQIVNDFQKGDIAEGYSVSREKKESFPLTVTSAQKNPTAFYLCASSGSGDTRIQETQYFGPGTRLLVL.

This chain links TRBV27 with TRBJ2-7; the D call from TCRdb, TRBD2, cannot be confirmed without DNA. This CDR3 comprises 16 residues. CDR1 is MNHEY, CDR2 SMNVEV, per germline (reference sequence). The CDR3 sequence: CASRVGLGGNSYEQYF.

The chain has TRBV27 and TRBJ2-7; the TCRdb call, TRBD1, lacks DNA for checking. CDR1 MNHEY and CDR2 SMNVEV come from the germline V gene (reference sequence). The CDR3 has 15 residues. This chain's CDR3 is CASSSRDSLDYEQYF.

The chain joins TRBV15 to TRBJ1-4; TCRdb picks TRBD1, but there is no DNA to check that call. Germline CDR1 LNHNV, CDR2 YYDKDF (reference sequence). CDR3 length: 16 amino acids. The CDR3 loop is CATSRDQGRANEKLFF.

The rearrangement uses TRBV19 and TRBJ1-1; the D gene TCRdb calls, TRBD1, cannot be checked with no DNA. Germline V lookup: CDR1 LNHDA, CDR2 SQIVND (reference sequence). The CDR3 has 14 residues. CDR3 in amino acids: CASTATGLNTEAFF.

V and J are TRBV5-6 and TRBJ2-2; TCRdb's assignment of TRBD2 cannot be checked, as there is no DNA. Germline-derived CDR1 and CDR2 are SGHDT and YYEEEE. The CDR3 has 17 amino acids. Here the CDR3 reads CASRRRVSAANTGELFF.

The chain is built from TRBV19 and TRBJ2-5; without DNA, the TCRdb call of TRBD1 cannot be checked. The CDR3 is 13 residues long. Germline V gene data show CDR1 as LNHDA and CDR2 as SQIVND (reference sequence). CDR3 region: CASSRLTGETQYF. Supplemented by reference TRBV19 and TRBJ2-5, the full variable domain reads DGGITQSPKYLFRKEGQNVTLSCEQNLNHDAMYWYRQDPGQGLRLIYYSQIVNDFQKGDIAEGYSVSREKKESFPLTVTSAQKNPTAFYLCASSRLTGETQYFGPGTRLLVL.

J is TRBJ2-3 and V is TRBV20-1; there is no DNA to check the TCRdb D call of TRBD1. Germline CDR1 DFQATT, CDR2 SNEGSKA (reference sequence). This CDR3 is built from 13 residues. CDR3 sequence reads: CSAQRAVTDTQYF.

This clonotype ranks as medium-sized in terms of frequency. The V gene is TRBV29-1, the J gene TRBJ1-4; the TCRdb call, TRBD1, lacks DNA for checking. This CDR3 is built from 13 residues. Germline CDR1 SQVTM, CDR2 ANQGSEA. CDR3 sequence reads: CSVGGTVEGKLFF.

This clonotype is called medium-sized based on its frequency. The CDR3 reads CSVVPGGRNTGELFF. This chain uses TRBV29-1 with TRBJ2-2; TCRdb picks TRBD1, but there is no DNA to check that call. The CDR3 sequence is 15 residues long. Germline lookup yields CDR1 SQVTM and CDR2 ANQGSEA.

The J gene is TRBJ2-3, the V gene TRBV10-3; without DNA, the TCRdb call of TRBD1 cannot be checked. This CDR3 region has 14 residues. Germline CDR1 and CDR2: ENHRY and SYGVKD. The CDR3 spells CATAGQASTDTQYF.

The chain carries TRBV12-3 or TRBV12-4 and TRBJ1-5; TCRdb's assignment of TRBD1 cannot be checked, as there is no DNA. The CDR3 length is 19 residues. CDR3 protein: CASSLVDRVAPESNQPQHF.

This chain connects TRBV6-5 to TRBJ1-2; TCRdb indicates TRBD1, and absent DNA this call remains unverified. The CDR3 length is 17 residues. Germline V gene data show CDR1 as MNHEY and CDR2 as SVGAGI. CDR3 in amino acids: CASSRGGDRGYPRGYTF.

This clonotype is called medium-sized based on its frequency. The CDR3: CSVLGRTYNEQFF. The chain employs TRBV29-1 and TRBJ2-1; TCRdb picks TRBD1, but there is no DNA to check that call. Germline-derived CDR1 and CDR2 are SQVTM and ANQGSEA. The CDR3 is made up of 13 amino acids.

The chain has TRBV6-5 and TRBJ1-1; the TCRdb call, TRBD1, lacks DNA for checking. Germline V gives CDR1 MNHEY, CDR2 SVGAGI. The CDR3 contains 15 residues. CDR3 sequence reads: CASRTRQGMNTEAFF.

V is TRBV6-2 or TRBV6-3 and J is TRBJ1-1; TCRdb selects TRBD1, and the lack of DNA leaves this call unchecked. CDR1 is MNHEY, CDR2 SVGEGT, per germline. The CDR3 consists of 13 residues. CDR3 protein: CASSPQGFAEAFF.

This chain links TRBV5-4 with TRBJ2-1; the TRBD1 assignment by TCRdb is unverifiable without DNA. Germline V gene data show CDR1 as SGHNT and CDR2 as YYREEE (reference sequence). This CDR3 spans 15 amino acids. CDR3: CASSLAVPLLNEQFF. Together with reference TRBV5-4 and TRBJ2-1, the CDR3 gives the full variable domain: ETGVTQSPTHLIKTRGQQVTLRCSSQSGHNTVSWYQQALGQGPQFIFQYYREEENGRGNFPPRFSGLQFPNYSSELNVNALELDDSALYLCASSLAVPLLNEQFFGPGTRLTVL.

The chain couples TRBV29-1 to TRBJ1-1; the TCRdb call, TRBD1, lacks DNA for checking. Germline V lookup: CDR1 SQVTM, CDR2 ANQGSEA. The CDR3 loop spans 13 amino acids. CDR3 in amino acids: CSADRAPNTEAFF.

The chain recombines TRBV27 with TRBJ2-7; TCRdb's D call, TRBD1, is unchecked because there is no DNA. Germline V lookup: CDR1 MNHEY, CDR2 SMNVEV (reference sequence). CDR3 length: 13 amino acids. The CDR3 reads CASSFVTGEEQYF.

The chain is built from TRBV7-9 and TRBJ2-3. This CDR3 contains 12 residues. Germline V CDR1 and CDR2: SEHNR, FQNEAQ (reference sequence). Here the CDR3 reads CASRGAGDTQYF.

The chain has TRBV12-3 or TRBV12-4 and TRBJ2-1. There are 14 residues in the CDR3. The CDR3 spells CASSLGSGNNEQFF.

The chain links TRBV19 to TRBJ2-3; the D call of TRBD1 rests on TCRdb alone, since no DNA is present to check it. This CDR3 region has 14 residues. Looked up from germline, CDR1 is LNHDA and CDR2 is SQIVND (reference sequence). CDR3 region: CASSSGSPPDTQYF.